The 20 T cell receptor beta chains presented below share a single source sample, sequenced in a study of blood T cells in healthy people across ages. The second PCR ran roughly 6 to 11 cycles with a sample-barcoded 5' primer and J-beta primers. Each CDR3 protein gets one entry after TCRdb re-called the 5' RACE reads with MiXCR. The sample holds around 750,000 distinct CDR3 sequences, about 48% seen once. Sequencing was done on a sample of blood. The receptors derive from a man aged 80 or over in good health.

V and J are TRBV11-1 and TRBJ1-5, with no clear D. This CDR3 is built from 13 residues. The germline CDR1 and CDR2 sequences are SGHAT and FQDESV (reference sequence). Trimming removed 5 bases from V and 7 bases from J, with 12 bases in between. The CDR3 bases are TGTGCCAGCAGCGGCCGCGCGGGGCAGCCCCAGCATTTT. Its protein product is CASSGRAGQPQHF.

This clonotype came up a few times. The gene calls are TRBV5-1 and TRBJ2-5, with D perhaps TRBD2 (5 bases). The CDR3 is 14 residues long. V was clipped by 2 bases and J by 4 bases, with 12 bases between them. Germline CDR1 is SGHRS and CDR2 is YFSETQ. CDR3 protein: CASSFGLLGETQYF. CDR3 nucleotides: TGCGCCAGCAGCTTTGGACTCCTAGGAGAGACCCAGTACTTC.

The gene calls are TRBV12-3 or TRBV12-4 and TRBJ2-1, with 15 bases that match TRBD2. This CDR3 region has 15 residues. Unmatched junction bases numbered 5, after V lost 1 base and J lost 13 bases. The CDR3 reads CASSLGTSGRAGQFF. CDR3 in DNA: TGTGCCAGCAGTTTAGGGACTAGCGGGAGGGCGGGACAGTTCTTC.

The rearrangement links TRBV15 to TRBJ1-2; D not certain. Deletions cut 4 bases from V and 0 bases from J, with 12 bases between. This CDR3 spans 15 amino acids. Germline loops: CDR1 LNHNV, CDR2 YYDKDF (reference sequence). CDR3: CATSIMDGTNYGYTF. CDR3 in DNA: TGTGCCACCAGCATCATGGACGGAACTAACTATGGCTACACCTTC.

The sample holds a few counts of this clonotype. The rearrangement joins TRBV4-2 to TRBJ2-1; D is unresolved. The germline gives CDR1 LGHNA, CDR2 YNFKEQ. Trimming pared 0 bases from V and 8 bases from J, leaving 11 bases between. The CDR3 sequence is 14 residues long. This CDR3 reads CASSQDADPDEQFF. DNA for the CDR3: TGTGCCAGCAGCCAAGATGCGGACCCCGATGAGCAGTTCTTC.

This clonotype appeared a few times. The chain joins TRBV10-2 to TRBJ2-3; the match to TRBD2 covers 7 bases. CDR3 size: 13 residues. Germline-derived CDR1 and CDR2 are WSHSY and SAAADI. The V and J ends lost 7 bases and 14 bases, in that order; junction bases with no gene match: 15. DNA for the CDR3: TGCGCCAGCATCGGACTAGATCACAGATACGCGTATTTT. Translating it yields CASIGLDHRYAYF.

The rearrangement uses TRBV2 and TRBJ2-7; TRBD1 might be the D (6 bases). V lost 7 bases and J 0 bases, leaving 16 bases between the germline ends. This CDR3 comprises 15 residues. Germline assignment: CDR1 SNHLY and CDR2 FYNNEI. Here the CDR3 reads CASTPVRTASYEQYF. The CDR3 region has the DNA TGTGCCAGCACGCCTGTTCGGACAGCCTCCTACGAGCAGTACTTC.

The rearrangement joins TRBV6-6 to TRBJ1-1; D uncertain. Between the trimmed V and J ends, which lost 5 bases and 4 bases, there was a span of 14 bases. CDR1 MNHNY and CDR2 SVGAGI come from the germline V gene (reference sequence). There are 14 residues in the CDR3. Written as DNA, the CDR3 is TGTGCCAGCAGTCCAAGGACCATGGGCACTGAAGCTTTCTTT. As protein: CASSPRTMGTEAFF.

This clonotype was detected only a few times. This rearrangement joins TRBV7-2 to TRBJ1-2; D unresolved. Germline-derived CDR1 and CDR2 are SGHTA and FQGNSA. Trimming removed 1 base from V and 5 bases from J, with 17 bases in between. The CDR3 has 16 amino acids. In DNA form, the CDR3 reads TGTGCCAGCAGCTTAGTAGAGCACCTCGTTGGGTATGGCTACACCTTC. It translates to CASSLVEHLVGYGYTF. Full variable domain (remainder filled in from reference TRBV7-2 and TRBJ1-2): GAGVSQSPSNKVTEKGKDVELRCDPISGHTALYWYRQSLGQGLEFLIYFQGNSAPDKSGLPSDRFSAERTGGSVSTLTIQRTQQEDSAVYLCASSLVEHLVGYGYTFGSGTRLTVV.

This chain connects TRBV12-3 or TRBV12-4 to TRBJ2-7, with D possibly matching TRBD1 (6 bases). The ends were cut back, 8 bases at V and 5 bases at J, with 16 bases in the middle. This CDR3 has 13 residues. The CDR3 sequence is CASGTGLNDEQYF. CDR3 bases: TGTGCCAGCGGAACAGGGTTAAACGACGAGCAGTACTTC.

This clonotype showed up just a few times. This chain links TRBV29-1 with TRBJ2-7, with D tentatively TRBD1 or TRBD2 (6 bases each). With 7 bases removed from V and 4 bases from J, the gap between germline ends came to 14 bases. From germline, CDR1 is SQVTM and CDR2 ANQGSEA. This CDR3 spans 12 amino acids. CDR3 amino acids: CSADGGPYEQYF. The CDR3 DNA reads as TGCAGCGCCGATGGGGGGCCTTACGAGCAGTACTTC.

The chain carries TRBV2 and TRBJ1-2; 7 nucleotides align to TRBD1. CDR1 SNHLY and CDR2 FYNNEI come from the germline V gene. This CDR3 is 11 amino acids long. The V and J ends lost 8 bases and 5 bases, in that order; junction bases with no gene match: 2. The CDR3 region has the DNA TGTGCCAGCGGGACAGCTTATGGCTACACCTTC. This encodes CASGTAYGYTF.

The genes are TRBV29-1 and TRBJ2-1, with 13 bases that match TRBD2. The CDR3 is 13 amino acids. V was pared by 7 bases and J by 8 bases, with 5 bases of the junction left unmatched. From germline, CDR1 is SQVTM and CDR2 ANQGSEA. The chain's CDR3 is CSGLLAGGYEQFF. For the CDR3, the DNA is TGCAGCGGGTTACTAGCGGGAGGGTATGAGCAGTTCTTC.

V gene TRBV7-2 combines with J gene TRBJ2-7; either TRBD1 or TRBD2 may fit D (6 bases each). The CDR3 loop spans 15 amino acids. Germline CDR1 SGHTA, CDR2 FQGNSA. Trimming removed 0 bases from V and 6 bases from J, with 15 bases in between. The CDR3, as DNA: TGTGCCAGCAGCTTAGCGTCCCGGGGGCTTGGCGAGCAGTACTTC. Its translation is CASSLASRGLGEQYF. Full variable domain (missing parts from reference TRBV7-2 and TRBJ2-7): GAGVSQSPSNKVTEKGKDVELRCDPISGHTALYWYRQSLGQGLEFLIYFQGNSAPDKSGLPSDRFSAERTGGSVSTLTIQRTQQEDSAVYLCASSLASRGLGEQYFGPGTRLTVT.

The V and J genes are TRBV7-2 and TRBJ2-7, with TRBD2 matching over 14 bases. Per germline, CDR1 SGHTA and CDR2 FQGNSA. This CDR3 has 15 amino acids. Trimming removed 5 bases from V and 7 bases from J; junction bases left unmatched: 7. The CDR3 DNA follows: TGTGCCAGCAGCCACGGACTAGCGGGAGGTGGGGAGCAGTACTTC. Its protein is CASSHGLAGGGEQYF.

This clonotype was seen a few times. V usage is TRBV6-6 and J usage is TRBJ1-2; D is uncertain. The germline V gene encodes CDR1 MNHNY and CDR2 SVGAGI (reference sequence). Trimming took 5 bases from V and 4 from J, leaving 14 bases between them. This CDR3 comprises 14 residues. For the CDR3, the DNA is TGTGCCAGCAGTACAGACATTCCTAGCTATGGCTACACCTTC. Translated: CASSTDIPSYGYTF.

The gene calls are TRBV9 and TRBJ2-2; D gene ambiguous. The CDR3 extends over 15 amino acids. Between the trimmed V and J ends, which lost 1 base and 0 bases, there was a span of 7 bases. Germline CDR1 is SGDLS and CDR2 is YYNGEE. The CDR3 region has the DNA TGTGCCAGCAGCGTAACAACGGCGAACACCGGGGAGCTGTTTTTT. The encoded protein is CASSVTTANTGELFF.

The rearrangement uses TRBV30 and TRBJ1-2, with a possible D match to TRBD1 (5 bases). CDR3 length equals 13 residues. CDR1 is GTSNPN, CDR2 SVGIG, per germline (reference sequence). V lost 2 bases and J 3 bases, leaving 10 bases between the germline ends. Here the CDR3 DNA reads TGTGCCTGGAGTCCTGGGGCGGACTATGGCTACACCTTC. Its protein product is CAWSPGADYGYTF.

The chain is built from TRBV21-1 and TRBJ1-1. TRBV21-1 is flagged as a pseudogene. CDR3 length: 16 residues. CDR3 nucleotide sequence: TGTGCCAGCAGCAAAGGCGTAGGACCGATGAACACTGAAGCTTTCTTT. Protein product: CASSKGVGPMNTEAFF.

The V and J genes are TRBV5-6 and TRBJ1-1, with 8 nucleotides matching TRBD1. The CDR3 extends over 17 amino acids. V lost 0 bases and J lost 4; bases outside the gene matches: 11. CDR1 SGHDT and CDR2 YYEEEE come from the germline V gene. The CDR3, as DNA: TGTGCCAGCAGCTTGGCCTTTGGCAGGGGGCTAATCACTGAAGCTTTCTTT. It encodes CASSLAFGRGLITEAFF.